This TCR beta chain was documented in a study of blood T cell repertoires in COVID-19. Study background: The United States, Italy and Spain supplied acute and convalescent COVID-19 samples. From T cells, B-cell-depleted T cells, or PBMCs came the material, which was cDNA or gDNA.

This clone occurred a few times. Original handling: The assay estimated nucleated cells by amplifying reference gene primers. TCRdb's table, derived via immunoSEQ multiplex PCR, lists solely in-frame clones and lacks some. The V and J calls and clone size come from that table; D and trimming were worked out from the DNA. This table holds around 130,000 clones, 84% found once. With V trimmed by 3 bases and J by 3 bases, 1 base remained unmatched. This CDR3 comprises 13 residues. Germline CDR1 SGHVS, CDR2 FQNEAQ. Sequencing was done on a sample of peripheral blood. The chain has TRBV7-8 and TRBJ1-2; TRBD1 agrees at 7 bases. The TCR sequence derives from a woman in her twenties or thirties who had recovered from COVID-19. The CDR3 coding sequence is TGTGCCAGCAGCTTTGACAGGGACTATGGCTACACCTTC. Translation: CASSFDRDYGYTF.